This TCR beta chain comes out of a study of T-cell reconstitution after alpha-beta-depleted transplantation in children. To note about this clonotype: The antigen remains undetermined.

General study findings and limits: By about two months after transplant, alpha-beta T cells reportedly arose from several hundred graft clones that had expanded. The authors attributed T-cell counts and diversity one year after transplant mostly to newly produced T cells. In some patients, recipient T cells and intrathymic progenitors surviving conditioning explained high day-60 diversity.

The junction had 4 bases not matched to a gene; V was cut back by 1 base and J by 4 bases. Germline V gene sequence: CDR1 SQVTM, CDR2 ANQGSEA. This CDR3 contains 14 residues. Unique molecular identifiers featured in how the TCRbeta library was prepared. TCRdb used MiXCR to reprocess the PCR reads, holding one entry per CDR3 protein. The data contain 98,000 or so distinct CDR3 sequences, 5.5% to 7% of them singletons. The sample in question was PBMCs, mostly from graft donor cells, obtained 360 days after TCRalphabeta/CD19-depleted stem cell transplant. V usage is TRBV29-1 and J usage is TRBJ1-2, with 9 bases lining up with TRBD1. The TCR comes from a male patient aged 2 to 10 who had a stem cell transplant for acute lymphoblastic leukemia, so the T cells may come from the graft donor. The chain's CDR3 is CSVEGQDRGYGYTF. The CDR3 nucleotides read TGCAGCGTTGAAGGCCAGGACAGGGGCTATGGCTACACCTTC.